What follows are 9 T cell receptor beta chains derived from one specimen sequenced in a study of radiotherapy plus CTLA-4 blockade in lung cancer. Profiled with immunoSEQ multiplex PCR; TCRdb holds only in-frame clones, not every one. The sample holds tens of thousands of clones, 72% seen once. The sequenced sample was peripheral blood, obtained from a patient treated with radiotherapy plus ipilimumab. Every receptor here comes from a human donor with non-small cell lung cancer who had stable disease on radiotherapy plus ipilimumab.

This clone was counted at least ten times. The chain links TRBV30 to TRBJ2-7, with D perhaps TRBD2 (6 bases). The germline V and J ends were trimmed by 0 bases and 1 base, with 19 bases remaining between them. Germline V gives CDR1 GTSNPN, CDR2 SVGIG (reference sequence). The CDR3 is 17 residues long. In DNA, the CDR3 is TGTGCCTGGAGTGTTCCCCTCAACCCGGAGGGATCCTACGAGCAGTACTTC. Residues: CAWSVPLNPEGSYEQYF.

The genes are TRBV5-6 and TRBJ1-2; 7 nucleotides line up with TRBD1. The CDR3 totals 13 residues. J was trimmed by 6 bases and V by 0 bases; bases with no gene match: 2. Per the germline V gene, CDR1 is SGHDT and CDR2 is YYEEEE. CDR3 region: CASSLVGTDGYTF. The CDR3 region has the DNA TGTGCCAGCAGCTTGGTTGGGACAGATGGCTACACCTTC.

The chain uses TRBV11-3 and TRBJ2-5, with D perhaps matching TRBD1 (7 bases). V was clipped by 1 base and J by 5 bases, with 14 bases between them. The length of the CDR3 is 15 residues. In germline, CDR1 is SGHNT, CDR2 YENEEA. The CDR3 here is CASSLGAGGMETQYF. In DNA, the CDR3 is TGTGCCAGCAGCTTAGGAGCAGGGGGGATGGAGACCCAGTACTTC.

The gene calls are TRBV2 and TRBJ2-7; 7 positions match TRBD1. The CDR3 spans 13 residues. V lost 5 bases and J lost 2; bases outside the gene matches: 3. CDR1 SNHLY and CDR2 FYNNEI come from the germline V gene. CDR3 bases: TGTGCCAGCAGTTACACAGGGGCCTACGAGCAGTACTTC. Its protein product is CASSYTGAYEQYF.

The rearrangement links TRBV10-2 to TRBJ2-7; D assignment may be TRBD1 or TRBD2 (7 bases each). Germline V gene sequence: CDR1 WSHSY, CDR2 SAAADI. The CDR3 contains 15 residues. V lost 10 bases and J 4 bases, leaving 23 bases between the germline ends. CDR3 amino acids: CATRGGHRGDYEQYF. CDR3 in DNA: TGCGCCACCAGGGGGGGCCACAGGGGAGATTACGAGCAGTACTTC.

The rearrangement joins TRBV6-1 to TRBJ2-1; 8 bases align to TRBD1. In germline, CDR1 is MNHNS, CDR2 SASEGT. V lost 1 base and J lost 9; bases outside the gene matches: 5. The CDR3 runs 14 residues. The CDR3 loop is CASSEGTGYTEQFF. Written as DNA, the CDR3 is TGTGCCAGCAGTGAAGGGACAGGGTATACTGAGCAGTTCTTC.

The rearrangement joins TRBV30 to TRBJ1-5, with TRBD1 matching over 8 bases. This CDR3 contains 14 residues. V shed 3 bases, J shed 6 bases, and the junction held 7 bases outside the gene matches. Germline V CDR1 and CDR2: GTSNPN, SVGIG (reference sequence). CDR3 residues: CAWRNPGTGQPQHF. CDR3 bases: TGTGCCTGGAGGAACCCAGGGACAGGTCAGCCCCAGCATTTT.

This sequence joins TRBV19 and TRBJ1-5; D remains unclear. V gave up 4 bases and J gave up 4 bases, with 11 bases separating them. The V gene's germline CDR1 is LNHDA and CDR2 SQIVND (reference sequence). The CDR3 is 14 residues long. CDR3 protein: CASSTEGGNQPQHF. CDR3 coding DNA: TGTGCCAGTAGTACCGAGGGTGGAAATCAGCCCCAGCATTTT.

V gene TRBV30 combines with J gene TRBJ2-1; 7 bases are a match to TRBD2. This CDR3 is 12 amino acids long. In germline, CDR1 is GTSNPN, CDR2 SVGIG (reference sequence). With 4 bases clipped from V and 8 bases from J, the junction kept 5 bases outside the gene matches. In DNA form, the CDR3 reads TGTGCCTGGACCCTTAGCGGGTATGAGCAGTTCTTC. It yields the protein CAWTLSGYEQFF. The complete variable domain, with remaining parts taken from reference TRBV30 and TRBJ2-1, reads SQTIHQWPATLVQPVGSPLSLECTVEGTSNPNLYWYRQAAGRGLQLLFYSVGIGQISSEVPQNLSASRPQDRQFILSSKKLLLSDSGFYLCAWTLSGYEQFFGPGTRLTVL.